This T cell receptor (beta chain) was found in a study of CD8 T cells in Susac syndrome. Sequencing of TCR beta was performed on blood CD8+ and CD4+ T cells. The CD8+ and CD4+ T cells were isolated magnetically using a negative isolation approach, whereas the TEMRA cells were enriched by FACS. CDR3 length: 17 residues. The V end lost 3 bases, the J end lost 4 bases, and 22 bases lay between the germline ends. Germline CDR1 and CDR2: GTSNPN and SVGIG (reference sequence). Random hexamers were used to reverse transcribe an amount of about 0.5 to 1 ug RNA. Amplification of TCR beta CDR3 spanned 54 Vbeta and 13 Jbeta via immunoSEQ multiplex PCR. One entry per CDR3 protein, called by TCRdb with MiXCR from the immunoSEQ multiplex PCR reads. The sample includes approximately 150,000 distinct CDR3 sequences, roughly 92% seen only once; the top ten take about 0.088%.

The specimen was CD4+ T cells from PBMCs. The clonotype originates from a human donor with multiple sclerosis. The V gene is TRBV30, the J gene TRBJ1-3; D gene unclear. CDR3 region: CAWRIPGPTITGNTIYF. CDR3 nucleotides: TGTGCCTGGAGGATACCCGGACCAACCATTACCGGAAACACCATATATTTT.